A selection of T cell receptor beta chains follows, all from one sample in a study of vaccination effects on CD4 cells after COVID-19. The data were produced by immunoSEQ multiplex PCR, yet TCRdb's version contains in-frame clones alone and is incomplete. The sample lists 60,000 to 85,000 clones, just under 75% occurring once. These TCRs' antigens remain unknown. This material consisted of CD4+ T cells from PBMCs cultured with HCoV-229E spike peptides, taken after COVID-19 vaccination. These receptors came from a human donor who received a COVID-19 vaccine. The CDR3 runs from the conserved cysteine through the conserved F or W. The D gene is left open where the match is weak. Only part of the rows carry a size: once, few, many, or a class if the clone is expanded.

v_call	d_call	clone_size	j_call	cdr3_nt	cdr3_aa
TRBV4-2	NA	once	TRBJ2-3	TGTGCCAGCAGCCAAGATACAGGGCTCTATACGCAGTATTTT	CASSQDTGLYTQYF
TRBV5-1	NA	few	TRBJ2-1	TGCGCCAGCAGCTTGGAACAGGCCTACAATGAGCAGTTCTTC	CASSLEQAYNEQFF
TRBV6-5	TRBD1	NA	TRBJ2-3	TGTGCCAGCAGTTCATCCGGGACAGGGGGCTTCCGGCAGTATTTT	CASSSSGTGGFRQYF
TRBV9	NA	NA	TRBJ1-6	TGTGCCAGCAGCGCCCGTAAGGGAAATTCACCCCTCCACTTT	CASSARKGNSPLHF
TRBV19	TRBD1	NA	TRBJ2-4	TGTGCCAGTAGTACATACGGGACAGGGAAAAACATTCAGTACTTC	CASSTYGTGKNIQYF
TRBV7-6	NA	few	TRBJ1-6	TGTGCCAGCAGCTTAGAGGCAACAGGGCTTGGGTCACCCCTCCACTTT	CASSLEATGLGSPLHF
TRBV24-1	TRBD1	NA	TRBJ1-4	TGTGCCACCAGTGACCCACAGGGGGCGGGTGAAAAACTGTTTTTT	CATSDPQGAGEKLFF
TRBV7-2	TRBD1	NA	TRBJ1-2	TGTGCCAGCAGCTTAGCGGGGACAGCCTACTATGGCTACACCTTC	CASSLAGTAYYGYTF
TRBV7-3	TRBD2	NA	TRBJ2-3	TGTGCCAGCAGCTCCTCCATAGCGGGGGGGCTTGATACGCAGTATTTT	CASSSSIAGGLDTQYF
TRBV6-2/TRBV6-3	NA	NA	TRBJ1-5	TGTGCCAGCAGTCGCCAGGTATATAGCAATCAGCCCCAGCATTTT	CASSRQVYSNQPQHF
TRBV12-3/TRBV12-4	NA	NA	TRBJ1-3	TGTGCCAGCAGTTTATCGGGAAACACCATATATTTT	CASSLSGNTIYF
TRBV28	NA	NA	TRBJ1-1	TGTGCCAGCAGTCCCCGACCGACAAACACTGAAGCTTTCTTT	CASSPRPTNTEAFF
TRBV19	TRBD1	NA	TRBJ1-2	TGTGCCAGTAGTATAGCGAGGACAGGCTATGGCTACACCTTC	CASSIARTGYGYTF
TRBV10-1	NA	few	TRBJ1-5	TGCGCCAGCAGTGAGAGCAATCAGCCCCAGCATTTT	CASSESNQPQHF
TRBV27	TRBD1	once	TRBJ2-2	TGTGCCAGCAGCCCCGGGACAGGGGGCACGAACACCGGGGAGCTGTTTTTT	CASSPGTGGTNTGELFF
TRBV5-6	NA	once	TRBJ2-1	TGTGCCAGCAGCTTGGAAAGGCGGGGACTGGCTGAGCAGTTCTTC	CASSLERRGLAEQFF